The 29 T cell receptor beta chains presented below share a single source sample, sequenced in a study of control samples from healthy donors and cancer patients. The table came from immunoSEQ multiplex PCR; TCRdb's copy has only in-frame clones and leaves some out. Of some 130,000 clones in the sample, about 95% were seen once. Material: blood. These receptors came from a man aged 25 to 40 in good health.

The chain couples TRBV6-2 or TRBV6-3 to TRBJ1-5, with D perhaps TRBD1 (5 bases). Germline V CDR1 and CDR2: MNHEY, SVGEGT. Trimming pared 5 bases from V and 0 bases from J, leaving 8 bases between. CDR3 size: 14 residues. The CDR3 reads CASSTRDSNQPQHF. CDR3 nucleotide sequence: TGTGCCAGCAGTACCAGGGATAGCAATCAGCCCCAGCATTTT.

This chain joins TRBV12-3 or TRBV12-4 and TRBJ1-1; D not resolved. CDR3 size: 13 residues. V lost 10 bases to trimming and J lost 1 base, with 13 bases between them. CDR3 sequence: CATEEPGNTEAFF. The CDR3, as DNA: TGTGCCACCGAGGAACCAGGGAACACTGAAGCTTTCTTT.

This CDR3 is CASSLGLAGLYEQYF. As DNA, the CDR3 is TGCGCCAGCAGCTTGGGGCTAGCGGGGCTCTACGAGCAGTACTTC. This rearrangement joins TRBV5-1 to TRBJ2-7; 9 nucleotides match TRBD2. Germline lookup yields CDR1 SGHRS and CDR2 YFSETQ. This CDR3 region has 15 residues. The V and J ends lost 0 bases and 3 bases, in that order; junction bases with no gene match: 4.

This clone appeared once. The chain employs TRBV5-1 and TRBJ1-4, with a tentative D call TRBD1 (5 bases). Germline CDR1 is SGHRS and CDR2 is YFSETQ. This CDR3 contains 15 residues. Trimming took off 0 bases at V and 3 bases at J, with 9 bases between the two ends. CDR3 nucleotide sequence: TGCGCCAGCAGCTTGGCGGGGGGGTCTAATGAAAAACTGTTTTTT. Translation gives CASSLAGGSNEKLFF.

Notes on this clone: Likely a read error: the CDR3 ends without its conserved phenylalanine or tryptophan. The DNA is left out, because the CDR3 cannot be placed on it with certainty; the CDR3 is given as TCRdb lists it. The rearrangement uses TRBV20-1 and TRBJ1-3. CDR1 is DFQATT and CDR2 is SNEGSKA in the germline V gene (reference sequence). The CDR3 is 9 residues long, counting both termini. The CDR3 here is CSARLSRGH.

CDR3 DNA: TGTGCCAGCAGACCTATAAATGTCGCGGAGCAGTTCTTC. This sequence encodes CASRPINVAEQFF. V gene TRBV27 combines with J gene TRBJ2-1; no firm D call. The V and J ends lost 6 bases and 10 bases respectively, with 16 bases between them. CDR1 is MNHEY, CDR2 SMNVEV, per germline (reference sequence). The CDR3 loop spans 13 amino acids.

This clone came up once. The rearrangement joins TRBV24-1 to TRBJ2-1, with 10 nucleotides matching TRBD1. Losses at the gene ends were 5 bases for V and 0 bases for J; bases not matched to a gene: 21. Germline lookup yields CDR1 KGHDR and CDR2 SFDVKD. This CDR3 is built from 22 residues. CDR3 coding DNA: TGTGCCACCAGTGGTTGGGCCGCGGTAGGGACAGGGGAGAGGAGCTCCTACAATGAGCAGTTCTTC. This translates into CATSGWAAVGTGERSSYNEQFF.

The genes are TRBV28 and TRBJ2-2; a weak D match, TRBD2 (5 bases). The V gene's germline CDR1 is MDHEN and CDR2 SYDVKM. Trimming pared 7 bases from V and 1 base from J, leaving 10 bases between. There are 14 residues in the CDR3. CDR3 nucleotide sequence: TGTGCCAGCAAACTAGGACGGAACACCGGGGAGCTGTTTTTT. Its protein product is CASKLGRNTGELFF.

The J gene is TRBJ2-7, the V gene TRBV28, with a weak D call TRBD1 (6 bases). The germline gives CDR1 MDHEN, CDR2 SYDVKM. CDR3 size: 15 residues. V lost 5 bases, J lost 4 bases, and 18 bases lay in between. CDR3 sequence (DNA): TGTGCCAGCAGTCCCCCGGACAGATTTCTGTACGAGCAGTACTTC. This sequence encodes CASSPPDRFLYEQYF.

This chain uses TRBV4-3 with TRBJ1-1, with D perhaps TRBD1 (6 bases). With 0 bases removed from V and 4 bases from J, the gap between germline ends came to 12 bases. CDR3 size: 15 residues. Per the germline V gene, CDR1 is LGHNA and CDR2 is YSLEER. The DNA for the CDR3 is TGCGCCAGCAGCCAAGATCTTGGCAGGGGCACTGAAGCTTTCTTT. Translated, it gives CASSQDLGRGTEAFF.

V gene TRBV19 combines with J gene TRBJ1-5, with 7 positions matching TRBD1. This CDR3 contains 14 residues. The junction had 1 base not matched to a gene; V was cut back by 3 bases and J by 2 bases. Germline V gene data show CDR1 as LNHDA and CDR2 as SQIVND (reference sequence). This CDR3 is CASSMGTGNQPQHF. The DNA of the CDR3 is TGTGCCAGTAGTATGGGGACAGGCAATCAGCCCCAGCATTTT.

The chain recombines TRBV7-9 with TRBJ2-1, with D hard to call. With 1 base removed from V and 5 bases from J, the gap between germline ends came to 9 bases. The CDR3 consists of 14 residues. Germline V CDR1 and CDR2: SEHNR, FQNEAQ (reference sequence). The CDR3 DNA sequence: TGTGCCAGCAGCTTAGGGTTTGGGGACAATGAGCAGTTCTTC. Protein: CASSLGFGDNEQFF.

Written as DNA, the CDR3 is TGCAGTGCTAGTGTACCGACAGGCTTATATAGCAATCAGCCCCAGCATTTT. It encodes CSASVPTGLYSNQPQHF. The rearrangement links TRBV20-1 to TRBJ1-5, with D possibly TRBD1 on 6 matching bases. CDR3 length equals 17 residues. Germline CDR1 DFQATT, CDR2 SNEGSKA (reference sequence). V lost 3 bases to trimming and J lost 0 bases, with 18 bases between them.

The rearrangement joins TRBV30 to TRBJ1-3; TRBD1 agrees at 9 bases. V was clipped by 3 bases and J by 4 bases; unmatched bases: 4. The CDR3 length is 14 residues. Germline CDR1 GTSNPN, CDR2 SVGIG (reference sequence). This chain's CDR3 is CAWSGTGSGNTIYF. In DNA, the CDR3 is TGTGCCTGGAGCGGGACAGGGTCAGGAAACACCATATATTTT.

The V call is TRBV5-1, the J call TRBJ2-7; 8 bases are a match to TRBD2. Germline-derived CDR1 and CDR2 are SGHRS and YFSETQ. V trimming: 7 bases; J trimming: 2 bases; junction bases outside the gene matches: 8. CDR3 size: 14 residues. CDR3 sequence reads: CASGRAGDAYEQYF. CDR3 bases: TGCGCCAGCGGACGAGCGGGGGATGCCTACGAGCAGTACTTC.

The chain recombines TRBV6-6 with TRBJ1-6; D is uncertain. In germline, CDR1 is MNHNY, CDR2 SVGAGI (reference sequence). This CDR3 spans 14 amino acids. The V gene lost 6 bases and the J gene lost 7 bases, with 13 bases spanning the gap. The CDR3 spells CASSPTVENSPLHF. The CDR3 bases are TGTGCCAGCAGCCCGACGGTGGAAAATTCACCCCTCCACTTT.

CDR3 sequence (DNA): TGTGCCAGCAGCCAAGAACAGGGTGTCGGTTCACCCCTCCACTTT. Its protein product is CASSQEQGVGSPLHF. This chain uses TRBV3-1 (or the pseudogene TRBV3-2) with TRBJ1-6; a possible D gene is TRBD1 (6 bases). CDR3 length: 15 residues. From germline, CDR1 is LGHDT and CDR2 YNNKEL (reference sequence). With 0 bases removed from V and 9 bases from J, the gap between germline ends came to 12 bases.

The gene calls are TRBV18 and TRBJ1-5; 7 nucleotides align to TRBD1. V trimming: 4 bases; J trimming: 6 bases; junction bases outside the gene matches: 6. The CDR3 has 14 residues. The germline V gene has CDR1 KGHSH and CDR2 LQKENI. CDR3 sequence (DNA): TGTGCCAGCTCACTCACCCAGGGGGGTCAGCCCCAGCATTTT. Amino acid sequence: CASSLTQGGQPQHF.

The genes are TRBV25-1 and TRBJ2-2; D might be TRBD2 (5 bases). Trimming took off 7 bases at V and 3 bases at J, with 24 bases between the two ends. This CDR3 region has 18 residues. Germline CDR1 reads MGHDK; CDR2 reads SYGVNS. Here the CDR3 DNA reads TGTGCCAGCACCCCCCGGGAACTAAGCGAGAAATACACCGGGGAGCTGTTTTTT. This translates into CASTPRELSEKYTGELFF.

Note on this clone: Sequence at one end of the junction differs from germline and may be a read error. The chain carries TRBV7-9 and TRBJ2-1; 12 positions match TRBD2. This CDR3 has 15 amino acids. Germline CDR1 and CDR2: SEHNR and FQNEAQ (reference sequence). This chain's CDR3 is CASSLAGGTNNEQFF. The CDR3 bases are TGTGCCAGCAGCCTAGCGGGGGGGACAAACAATGAGCAGTTCTTC.

The rearrangement joins TRBV5-1 to TRBJ2-3, with a tentative D call TRBD1 (5 bases). The CDR3 runs 15 residues. Trimming removed 0 bases from V and 3 bases from J, with 11 bases in between. Germline-derived CDR1 and CDR2 are SGHRS and YFSETQ. CDR3 protein: CASSLVAGFTDTQYF. CDR3 bases: TGCGCCAGCAGCTTGGTCGCAGGGTTTACAGATACGCAGTATTTT.

The chain links TRBV10-3 to TRBJ1-3, with D uncertain. Per the germline V gene, CDR1 is ENHRY and CDR2 is SYGVKD. This CDR3 comprises 14 residues. With 2 bases removed from V and 4 bases from J, the gap between germline ends came to 9 bases. CDR3 nucleotide sequence: TGTGCCATCAGTGAGGAGCGAAGAGGAAACACCATATATTTT. This sequence encodes CAISEERRGNTIYF.

This clone was picked up one time. The J gene is TRBJ2-5, the V gene TRBV30, with D uncertain. The CDR3 is made up of 13 amino acids. The V and J ends lost 2 bases and 1 base respectively, with 8 bases between them. Germline assignment: CDR1 GTSNPN and CDR2 SVGIG (reference sequence). CDR3 residues: CAWSLGSQETQYF. CDR3 coding DNA: TGTGCCTGGAGTCTGGGGTCCCAAGAGACCCAGTACTTC.

The count of this clone is one. V and J are TRBV14 and TRBJ1-1, with 8 bases lining up with TRBD1. V trimming: 2 bases; J trimming: 3 bases; junction bases outside the gene matches: 8. CDR1 and CDR2 (germline): SGHDN, FVKESK. The CDR3 totals 16 residues. Here the CDR3 DNA reads TGTGCCAGCAGCCAAATCCAGGGGGCGAGTCACACTGAAGCTTTCTTT. This sequence encodes CASSQIQGASHTEAFF. Combining the CDR3 with reference TRBV14 and TRBJ1-1 gives the whole variable domain EAGVTQFPSHSVIEKGQTVTLRCDPISGHDNLYWYRRVMGKEIKFLLHFVKESKQDESGMPNNRFLAERTGGTYSTLKVQPAELEDSGVYFCASSQIQGASHTEAFFGQGTRLTVV.

This chain joins TRBV7-8 and TRBJ2-1; D is perhaps TRBD1 or TRBD2 (5 bases each). This CDR3 has 12 residues. Per the germline V gene, CDR1 is SGHVS and CDR2 is FQNEAQ. With 5 bases removed from V and 6 bases from J, the gap between germline ends came to 8 bases. Here the CDR3 DNA reads TGTGCCAGCAGCGGGGCGGGCAATGAGCAGTTCTTC. Its translation: CASSGAGNEQFF.

The chain employs TRBV30 and TRBJ1-2; D is uncertain. The CDR3 sequence is 12 residues long. V lost 0 bases to trimming and J lost 8 bases, with 10 bases between them. The germline V gene encodes CDR1 GTSNPN and CDR2 SVGIG (reference sequence). The CDR3 is CAWSVPGGGYTF. The CDR3 coding sequence is TGTGCCTGGAGTGTGCCAGGAGGCGGCTACACCTTC.

The chain links TRBV5-1 to TRBJ1-1, with 9 bases that match TRBD1. The CDR3 sequence is 15 residues long. Germline CDR1 is SGHRS and CDR2 is YFSETQ. The junction had 6 bases not matched to a gene; V was cut back by 1 base and J by 5 bases. CDR3 in amino acids: CASSLTGQGETEAFF. CDR3 nucleotide sequence: TGCGCCAGCAGCTTGACGGGACAGGGTGAGACTGAAGCTTTCTTT. Complete variable domain (other parts from reference TRBV5-1 and TRBJ1-1): KAGVTQTPRYLIKTRGQQVTLSCSPISGHRSVSWYQQTPGQGLQFLFEYFSETQRNKGNFPGRFSGRQFSNSRSEMNVSTLELGDSALYLCASSLTGQGETEAFFGQGTRLTVV.

This CDR3 reads CASSFRDSIGGYTF. The CDR3 DNA reads TGTGCCAGCAGCTTCCGGGACAGTATAGGTGGCTACACCTTC. The chain uses TRBV7-9 and TRBJ1-2; the match to TRBD1 covers 7 bases. CDR3 size: 14 residues. V lost 3 bases to trimming and J lost 7 bases; unmatched junction nucleotides: 8. Germline CDR1 reads SEHNR; CDR2 reads FQNEAQ (reference sequence).

The V gene is TRBV11-2, the J gene TRBJ2-7; D perhaps matches TRBD2 (5 bases). The CDR3 runs to 14 residues. In germline, CDR1 is SGHAT, CDR2 FQNNGV. V was pared by 3 bases and J by 2 bases, with 11 bases between. This CDR3 is CASSFSEGAYEQYF. Here the CDR3 DNA reads TGTGCCAGCAGCTTTTCTGAGGGCGCCTACGAGCAGTACTTC. Full variable domain (rest looked up from reference TRBV11-2 and TRBJ2-7): EAGVAQSPRYKIIEKRQSVAFWCNPISGHATLYWYQQILGQGPKLLIQFQNNGVVDDSQLPKDRFSAERLKGVDSTLKIQPAKLEDSAVYLCASSFSEGAYEQYFGPGTRLTVT.